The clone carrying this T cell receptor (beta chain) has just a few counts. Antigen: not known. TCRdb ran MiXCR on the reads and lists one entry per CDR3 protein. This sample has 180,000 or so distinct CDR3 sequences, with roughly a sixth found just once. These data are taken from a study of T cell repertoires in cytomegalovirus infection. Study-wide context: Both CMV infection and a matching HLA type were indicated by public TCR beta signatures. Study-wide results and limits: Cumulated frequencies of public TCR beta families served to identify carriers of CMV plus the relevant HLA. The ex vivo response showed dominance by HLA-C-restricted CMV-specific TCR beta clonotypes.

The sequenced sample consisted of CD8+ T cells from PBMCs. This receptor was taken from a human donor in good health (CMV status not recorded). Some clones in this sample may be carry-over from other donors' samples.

For the CDR3, the DNA is TGTGCCAGCAGACCCGGACGGACTCAACCTCGGGACACCGGGGAGCTGTTTTTT. This gives the protein CASRPGRTQPRDTGELFF. This sequence joins TRBV28 and TRBJ2-2; possibly TRBD2 for D (5 bases). Germline assignment: CDR1 MDHEN and CDR2 SYDVKM. The V end was cut by 6 bases, the J end by 3 bases, with 23 bases between. CDR3 length equals 18 residues.